This T cell receptor (beta chain) was sequenced for a study of cytomegalovirus exposure and HLA in healthy donors. Healthy bone marrow donors supplied every sample. PCR amplification relied on 60 Vbeta primers (plus 13 Jbeta primers). Original processing methods: Counted up in a later analysis, unique TCR beta chains came to some 75 million, with about 10 million shared. Some clones are missing from TCRdb's copy, which holds only in-frame ones; the method was immunoSEQ multiplex PCR. Clone size and V and J calls were adopted from that table, with D and trimming inferred from the DNA. The top ten clones hold roughly 3% of a sample with 85,000 to 100,000 clones, around 64% of them seen once. Trimming removed 4 bases from V and 4 bases from J; junction bases left unmatched: 10. The CDR3 totals 16 residues. Looked up from germline, CDR1 is SGDLS and CDR2 is YYNGEE.

The chain carries TRBV9 and TRBJ1-4, with 7 bases fitting TRBD1. Sequencing was done on a sample of PBMCs. The receptor's source is a man in his fifties or sixties in good health and CMV-seronegative. The CDR3 region is CASSSKRGRGNEKLFF. Written as DNA, the CDR3 is TGTGCCAGCAGCTCAAAAAGGGGGCGGGGTAATGAAAAACTGTTTTTT. Full variable domain (missing parts from reference TRBV9 and TRBJ1-4): DSGVTQTPKHLITATGQRVTLRCSPRSGDLSVYWYQQSLDQGLQFLIQYYNGEERAKGNILERFSAQQFPDLHSELNLSSLELGDSALYFCASSSKRGRGNEKLFFGSGTQLSVL.